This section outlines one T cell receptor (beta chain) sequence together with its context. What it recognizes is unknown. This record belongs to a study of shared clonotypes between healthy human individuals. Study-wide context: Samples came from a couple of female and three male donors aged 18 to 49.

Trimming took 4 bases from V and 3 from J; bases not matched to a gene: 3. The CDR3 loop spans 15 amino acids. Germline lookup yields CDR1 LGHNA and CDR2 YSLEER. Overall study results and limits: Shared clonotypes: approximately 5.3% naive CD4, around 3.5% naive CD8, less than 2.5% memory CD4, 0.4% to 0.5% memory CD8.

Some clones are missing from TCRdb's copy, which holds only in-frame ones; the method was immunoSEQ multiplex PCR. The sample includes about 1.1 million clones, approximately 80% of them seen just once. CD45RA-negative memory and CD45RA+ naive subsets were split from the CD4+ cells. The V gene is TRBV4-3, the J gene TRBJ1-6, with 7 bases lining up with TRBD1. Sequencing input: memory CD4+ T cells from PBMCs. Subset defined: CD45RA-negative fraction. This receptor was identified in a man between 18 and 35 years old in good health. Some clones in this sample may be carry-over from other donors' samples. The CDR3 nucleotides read TGCGCCAGCAGCCTCGGGACAGTCTATAATTCACCCCTCCACTTT. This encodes CASSLGTVYNSPLHF.